This TCR beta chain was sequenced in a study of blood T cell repertoires in COVID-19. Study summary: Sites in the United States, Italy and Spain provided acute and convalescent COVID-19 samples.

TCRdb's table, derived via immunoSEQ multiplex PCR, lists solely in-frame clones and lacks some. This sample has 200,000 to 250,000 clones, with around 87% found just once. The CDR3 contains 14 residues. V dropped 3 bases and J dropped 8 bases, with 13 bases sitting between them. Germline V gives CDR1 LNHDA, CDR2 SQIVND (reference sequence). All enrollees were roughly 18 to 90 years old and from fewer than 30 US areas. Categorization into cohorts depended on clinical history that participants reported. The sample consisted of PBMCs or T cells enriched from blood (not recorded which). The sequence was collected from a woman in her late teens or twenties in a cohort exposed to, infected with or recovered from COVID-19 (not recorded which). V gene TRBV19 combines with J gene TRBJ1-4; the D gene is possibly TRBD1 (6 bases). CDR3 bases: TGTGCCAGTAGTATTTCACAGGGAGAGGAAAAACTGTTTTTT. It yields the protein CASSISQGEEKLFF.